A selection of T cell receptor beta chains follows, all from one sample in a study of shared clonotypes between healthy human individuals. TCRdb's copy holds only in-frame clones and misses some; the assay was immunoSEQ multiplex PCR. The sample lists over 2 million clones, roughly 94% occurring once. What was sequenced was naive CD4+ T cells sorted from blood. Receptor source: a man between 18 and 29 years old in good health. Both conserved end residues are part of each CDR3. The D gene is left open where the match is weak. A clone size is listed for some rows: how often the clone was seen (once, few, many), or a class if it is expanded.

CASSQVRDGSYEQYF,TGCGCCAGCAGCCAAGTAAGAGACGGTTCCTACGAGCAGTACTTC,-,-,TRBV4-1,TRBJ2-7
CASSEGKGHPSNQPQHF,TGTGCCAGCAGTGAAGGTAAGGGACACCCAAGCAATCAGCCCCAGCATTTT,-,-,TRBV6-1,TRBJ1-5
CASSLIAGGAYNEQFF,TGTGCCAGCAGCTTAATAGCGGGAGGTGCCTACAATGAGCAGTTCTTC,TRBD2,-,TRBV9,TRBJ2-1
CASSTGGWADTQYF,TGTGCCAGCTCAACAGGGGGGTGGGCAGATACGCAGTATTTT,TRBD1,-,TRBV4-2,TRBJ2-3
CAISDRRTGELFF,TGTGCCATCAGTGACAGGAGAACCGGGGAGCTGTTTTTT,-,-,TRBV10-3,TRBJ2-2
CASGRNNEQFF,TGTGCCAGCGGGCGAAACAATGAGCAGTTCTTC,-,once,TRBV28,TRBJ2-1
CASSLPSPGSSYNEQFF,TGTGCCAGCAGCTTACCTTCTCCGGGGAGCTCCTACAATGAGCAGTTCTTC,-,-,TRBV5-6,TRBJ2-1
CASSQGGASEKLFF,TGCGCCAGCAGCCAGGGGGGGGCCAGTGAAAAACTGTTTTTT,-,-,TRBV4-1,TRBJ1-4
CASSYDQRLMSNEQFF,TGTGCCAGCAGTTACGACCAAAGGTTAATGAGCAATGAGCAGTTCTTC,-,-,TRBV6-5,TRBJ2-1
CASSYTSGTDTQYF,TGTGCCAGCAGTTACACTAGCGGCACAGATACGCAGTATTTT,TRBD2,-,TRBV6-5,TRBJ2-3
CASSPIRGGAFHEQFF,TGTGCCAGCTCACCAATCCGCGGGGGGGCCTTCCATGAGCAGTTCTTC,TRBD2,-,TRBV18,TRBJ2-1
CAWSGGEWSGYTF,TGTGCCTGGAGCGGAGGGGAATGGAGTGGCTACACCTTC,-,-,TRBV30,TRBJ1-2
CASSLGNTGELFF,TGTGCCAGCAGCTTAGGGAACACCGGGGAGCTGTTTTTT,-,-,TRBV7-6,TRBJ2-2
CASSRTVGETQYF,TGTGCCAGCAGTAGGACAGTCGGAGAGACCCAGTACTTC,-,-,TRBV6-5,TRBJ2-5
CASSPGTAFSYEQYF,TGTGCCAGCAGCCCCGGGACAGCCTTCTCCTACGAGCAGTACTTC,TRBD1,-,TRBV5-4,TRBJ2-7
CASASQGIINEQFF,TGTGCCAGCGCCTCCCAGGGAATCATCAATGAGCAGTTCTTC,-,-,TRBV6-6,TRBJ2-1
CAWKDSGNTIYF,TGTGCCTGGAAGGACAGTGGAAACACCATATATTTT,-,once,TRBV30,TRBJ1-3
CASTLEVGGNQPQHF,TGTGCCAGCACCCTTGAGGTGGGAGGCAATCAGCCCCAGCATTTT,-,-,TRBV2,TRBJ1-5
CAWSSGGGDTQYF,TGTGCCTGGAGTTCTGGAGGCGGAGATACGCAGTATTTT,-,once,TRBV30,TRBJ2-3
CASTYGASSYNEQFF,TGTGCCAGCACGTACGGGGCCAGCTCCTACAATGAGCAGTTCTTC,-,-,TRBV2,TRBJ2-1
CASTLSQGIYGYTF,TGTGCCAGCACCCTTAGCCAGGGGATCTATGGCTACACCTTC,-,-,TRBV6-1,TRBJ1-2
CASSQDWRTGTGYEQYF,TGCGCCAGCAGCCAAGATTGGAGGACAGGGACTGGCTACGAGCAGTACTTC,TRBD1,-,TRBV4-1,TRBJ2-7
CASSLEPINSPLHF,TGTGCCAGCAGCTTGGAACCGATTAATTCACCCCTCCACTTT,-,-,TRBV5-4,TRBJ1-6
CASSSGLTVKAFF,TGTGCCAGCAGTTCGGGATTGACGGTGAAAGCTTTCTTT,-,-,TRBV27,TRBJ1-1
CASSPYTGQPQHF,TGTGCCAGCTCACCATATACCGGTCAGCCCCAGCATTTT,-,-,TRBV18,TRBJ1-5
CASSLIPQTQETQYF,TGTGCCAGCAGCCTTATACCGCAGACGCAAGAGACCCAGTACTTC,-,-,TRBV7-9,TRBJ2-5
CASSLGTSGRKVQFF,TGCGCCAGCAGCCTCGGGACTAGCGGGAGGAAGGTGCAGTTCTTC,TRBD2,-,TRBV5-1,TRBJ2-1
CAWSARRGDTQYF,TGTGCCTGGAGTGCCCGAAGGGGGGATACGCAGTATTTT,-,once,TRBV30,TRBJ2-3
CASSLSGGDQPQHF,TGTGCCAGCAGCTTGTCCGGGGGAGATCAGCCCCAGCATTTT,-,once,TRBV11-2,TRBJ1-5
CASSPKGSFYGYTF,TGTGCCAGCAGCCCGAAAGGTTCCTTCTATGGCTACACCTTC,-,-,TRBV7-9,TRBJ1-2
CASSLEAGRVNSPLHF,TGTGCCAGCAGCTTGGAAGCGGGACGGGTTAATTCACCCCTCCACTTT,-,once,TRBV5-8,TRBJ1-6
CASSQGGTATYGYTF,TGTGCCAGCAGCCAAGGGGGGACTGCAACCTATGGCTACACCTTC,-,-,TRBV4-2,TRBJ1-2
CASSWQVAGGELFF,TGCGCCAGCAGTTGGCAGGTAGCCGGCGGGGAGCTGTTTTTT,-,-,TRBV10-1,TRBJ2-2
CASSRKNTEAFF,TGTGCCAGCAGCCGAAAGAACACTGAAGCTTTCTTT,-,-,TRBV7-2,TRBJ1-1
CASTTGNSPLHF,TGTGCCAGCACGACAGGGAACTCACCCCTCCACTTT,TRBD1,-,TRBV7-9,TRBJ1-6
CASSLGGGGETQYF,TGTGCCAGCAGCTTGGGCGGCGGGGGAGAGACCCAGTACTTC,TRBD2,-,TRBV5-4,TRBJ2-5
CASSYGGGRSYTF,TGTGCCAGCAGTTACGGCGGGGGGCGTAGCTACACCTTC,-,-,TRBV6-5,TRBJ1-2
CASSKVANGRGYEQYF,TGTGCCAGCAGCAAAGTTGCCAACGGGAGGGGATACGAGCAGTACTTC,-,-,TRBV21-1,TRBJ2-7
CASSLADRYEQYF,TGCGCCAGCAGCTTGGCGGACCGCTACGAGCAGTACTTC,-,-,TRBV5-1,TRBJ2-7
CASSLLDTSYEQYF,TGTGCCAGCAGCCTACTCGATACCTCCTACGAGCAGTACTTC,-,-,TRBV5-4,TRBJ2-7
CASSGPGTGVDNEQFF,TGTGCCAGCAGCGGGCCCGGGACAGGTGTGGACAATGAGCAGTTCTTC,TRBD1,-,TRBV7-9,TRBJ2-1
CASCEQGNSPLHF,TGTGCCAGCTGCGAACAGGGGAATTCACCCCTCCACTTT,TRBD1,-,TRBV18,TRBJ1-6
CASSFDHDISYNEQFF,TGCGCCAGCAGCTTTGACCATGATATTTCCTACAATGAGCAGTTCTTC,-,-,TRBV5-1,TRBJ2-1
CATSRVDRDISPLHF,TGTGCCACCAGCAGAGTTGACAGGGATATCTCACCCCTCCACTTT,TRBD1,-,TRBV15,TRBJ1-6
CASSQAQQGYGEAFF,TGTGCCAGCAGCCAGGCACAACAGGGATATGGTGAAGCTTTCTTT,-,-,TRBV4-2,TRBJ1-1
CASSRGAGFTEAFF,TGTGCCAGTAGTCGCGGGGCAGGGTTCACTGAAGCTTTCTTT,-,-,TRBV19,TRBJ1-1